These T cell receptor beta chains were read from a single sample in a study of molecular identifiers for immune sequencing clone quantification. TCRdb reprocessed the PCR reads via MiXCR and lists one record per CDR3 protein. The sample has approximately 630,000 distinct CDR3 sequences, roughly 23% seen once; the top ten hold 0.78%. The sample was naive CD8+ T cells from blood, with Jurkat cell RNA spiked in. The receptor set was obtained from a human donor in good health. Some libraries in this study had Jurkat cell RNA spiked in. Each CDR3 is given with its conserved first and last residue. The D gene is left open where the match is weak. Not all rows give a size; the values are once, few, many and, for expanded clones, a class.

TRBV14	NA	NA	TRBJ2-5	TGTGCCAGCAGCCCGTTTGACCCCGAAGAGACCCAGTACTTC	CASSPFDPEETQYF
TRBV7-6	TRBD2	NA	TRBJ2-4	TGTGCCAGCAGCGGACTAGCGGGGGGGCCCGAAAACATTCAGTACTTC	CASSGLAGGPENIQYF
TRBV10-3	TRBD2	many	TRBJ2-3	TGTGCCATACATAGCGGGAGTTGGCCAGATACGCAGTATTTT	CAIHSGSWPDTQYF
TRBV4-3	NA	many	TRBJ2-3	TGCGCCAGCAGCCATATCCGGGCGGCGGATACGCAGTATTTT	CASSHIRAADTQYF
TRBV12-3/TRBV12-4	TRBD2	many	TRBJ2-3	TGTGCCAGCAGTACGGGGGGGCCTAATACGCAGTATTTT	CASSTGGPNTQYF
TRBV6-5	NA	many	TRBJ2-7	TGTGCCAGCAGTTACTCGGGACCTGACGAGCAGTACTTC	CASSYSGPDEQYF
TRBV4-3	NA	few	TRBJ1-6	TGCGCCAGCAGCCAAGACGAGGGGCTTGGATCACCCCTCCACTTT	CASSQDEGLGSPLHF
TRBV3-1	TRBD2	NA	TRBJ2-7	TGTGCCAGCGGCCCGACTAGCGGGGACTACGAGCAGTACTTC	CASGPTSGDYEQYF
TRBV21-1	NA	many	TRBJ1-1	TGTGCCAGCAGCAAAGATTCGGGGCAGGGCGGCACTGAAGCTTTCTTT	CASSKDSGQGGTEAFF
TRBV29-1	NA	many	TRBJ1-3	TGCAGCGTGGTGGGGTCCCCGGGAAACACCATATATTTT	CSVVGSPGNTIYF
TRBV5-4	NA	few	TRBJ2-7	TGTGCCAGCAGCCCCTCGTTCGGTGGATCCTACGAGCAGTACTTC	CASSPSFGGSYEQYF
TRBV25-1	NA	NA	TRBJ1-5	TGTGCCAGCAGTTCTGGCGCGGGGCCGCCCCAGCATTTT	CASSSGAGPPQHF
TRBV19	TRBD2	NA	TRBJ2-3	TGTGCCAGTAGTATGACTAGCGGAACAGATACGCAGTATTTT	CASSMTSGTDTQYF
TRBV12-3/TRBV12-4	NA	many	TRBJ2-3	TGTGCCAGCAACGCGAACCTAGCGTCTCCAGATACGCAGTATTTT	CASNANLASPDTQYF
TRBV7-2	NA	many	TRBJ2-7	TGTGCCAGCAGCTTAGCGCTTGGCCCTAGCCCAACCTACGAGCAGTACTTC	CASSLALGPSPTYEQYF
TRBV10-3	NA	NA	TRBJ1-2	TGTGCCATCAGTGAGCCGGACATGGGTTCCGGCTACACCTTC	CAISEPDMGSGYTF
TRBV14	NA	few	TRBJ2-7	TGTGCCAGCAGCCCCCACCCCTGGAACGAGCAGTACTTC	CASSPHPWNEQYF
TRBV27	TRBD1	NA	TRBJ2-7	TGTGCCAGCAGCCAAGACAGGGGGCACGGGCTTGAGTACTTC	CASSQDRGHGLEYF
TRBV12-3/TRBV12-4	TRBD1	many	TRBJ2-3	TGTGCCAGCAGTAGACAGGGGTTAACAGATACGCAGTATTTT	CASSRQGLTDTQYF
TRBV6-2/TRBV6-3	NA	NA	TRBJ1-5	TGTGCCCGCCGTTATGGGGGTATTCAGCCCCAGCATTTT	CARRYGGIQPQHF
TRBV27	TRBD1	many	TRBJ2-5	TGTGCCAGCAGTTTATGGGGACAGGTCGGAGAGACCCAGTACTTC	CASSLWGQVGETQYF
TRBV4-1	NA	NA	TRBJ2-7	TGCGCCAGCAGCCAAGGAAGGGACACCACCTACGAGCAGTACTTC	CASSQGRDTTYEQYF
TRBV14	NA	many	TRBJ1-1	TGTGCCAGCAGCCAAGCGGGGACGAAGTACTCGAACACTGAAGCTTTCTTT	CASSQAGTKYSNTEAFF
TRBV24-1	NA	few	TRBJ2-4	TGTGCCACCAGTGCTCCGGACGAGAACATTCAGTACTTC	CATSAPDENIQYF
TRBV19	NA	NA	TRBJ2-1	TGTGCCAGTAGTATGACTAGTAGCTCCTACAATGAGCAGTTCTTC	CASSMTSSSYNEQFF
TRBV10-3	NA	NA	TRBJ2-7	TGTGCCATCAGCGGACAGTTGCATTCCTACGAGCAGTACTTC	CAISGQLHSYEQYF
TRBV5-5	NA	many	TRBJ1-1	TGTGCCAGCAGCCCAGAGGCGGGCGCGGGTAACACTGAAGCTTTCTTT	CASSPEAGAGNTEAFF
TRBV7-9	NA	many	TRBJ2-3	TGTGCCAGCAGCACCCCGGGACCTAGCACAGATACGCAGTATTTT	CASSTPGPSTDTQYF
TRBV30	NA	NA	TRBJ1-1	TGTGCCTGGAGTCCGAGGGAGACCATGAACACTGAAGCTTTCTTT	CAWSPRETMNTEAFF
TRBV6-6	NA	many	TRBJ2-6	TGTGCCAGCAGTTTCCGGACAGCGCCTGGGGCCAACGTCCTGACTTTC	CASSFRTAPGANVLTF
TRBV6-1	TRBD2	NA	TRBJ2-7	TGTGCCAGCAGTAGAGCTAGCGGGGCCTACTACGAGCAGTACTTC	CASSRASGAYYEQYF
TRBV11-3	TRBD2	few	TRBJ2-7	TGTGCCAGCAGCTTATGGAGCGGGAGCGCCTACGAGCAGTACTTC	CASSLWSGSAYEQYF
TRBV2	NA	many	TRBJ2-5	TGTGCCAGCACCTCCGATAAGGAGACCCAGTACTTC	CASTSDKETQYF
TRBV7-9	NA	few	TRBJ1-2	TGTGCCAGCAGCTTAGCAGGCAGGACGCGCTATGGCTACACCTTC	CASSLAGRTRYGYTF
TRBV20-1	NA	NA	TRBJ2-7	TGCAGTGCTAGAGATGGGACTGGGGGGAAGCAGTACTTC	CSARDGTGGKQYF
TRBV5-1	TRBD1	few	TRBJ2-7	TGCGCCAGCAGCCAGACGACCTCCGACCAACAGGGGTACGAGCAGTACTTC	CASSQTTSDQQGYEQYF
TRBV5-6	NA	NA	TRBJ2-3	TGTGCCAGCAGGTTCCCAGGAGGCCATACGCAGTATTTT	CASRFPGGHTQYF
TRBV19	NA	once	TRBJ1-5	TGTGCCAGTAGTTCTGGTGGTAGGAGCAATCAGCCCCAGCATTTT	CASSSGGRSNQPQHF
TRBV6-5	NA	few	TRBJ2-7	TGTGCCAGCAGTTACTCGAAACAAGCGCCATCCTACGAGCAGTACTTC	CASSYSKQAPSYEQYF
TRBV10-3	TRBD1	NA	TRBJ1-1	TGTGCCATCAGTGGACAGGGCTGGGAAGCTTTCTTT	CAISGQGWEAFF
TRBV6-6	NA	NA	TRBJ2-7	TGTGCCAGCAGTTACGTTACTCTTGTAGGTCAGGGCGGCCACGAGCAGTACTTC	CASSYVTLVGQGGHEQYF
TRBV7-9	TRBD1	few	TRBJ2-3	TGTGCCAGCAGCTTATCAGCAGGGGGCCTGGGCACAGATACGCAGTATTTT	CASSLSAGGLGTDTQYF
TRBV7-9	TRBD2	NA	TRBJ2-2	TGTGCCAGCATTCTCGCCCGGGGGGTACGGACCGGGGAGCTGTTTTTT	CASILARGVRTGELFF
TRBV20-1	NA	few	TRBJ2-1	TGCAGTGCTAGAGATGCTAGCGCCTACAATGAGCAGTTCTTC	CSARDASAYNEQFF
TRBV11-2	NA	few	TRBJ1-2	TGTGCCAGCAGGGGGGGGTTCACACCCTTTGGCTACACCTTC	CASRGGFTPFGYTF
TRBV3-1	NA	NA	TRBJ2-1	TGTGCCAGCAGCCAAGTGTCGGATGGGCAGTTCTTC	CASSQVSDGQFF
TRBV19	NA	NA	TRBJ1-4	TGTGCCAGTAGTATAGATCTGGGGATGCCGGAGACTAATGAAAAACTGTTTTTT	CASSIDLGMPETNEKLFF